Following are 28 T cell receptor beta chains from one sample sequenced in a study of cytomegalovirus exposure and HLA in healthy donors. Here immunoSEQ multiplex PCR was the method, and the copy in TCRdb shows in-frame clones only, minus some. The sample has around 50,000 clones; over 90% are singletons. Sequencing used PBMCs. These receptors were collected from a woman aged 18-35 years in good health and CMV-seronegative.

The rearrangement links TRBV9 to TRBJ2-1, with TRBD2 matching 9 bases. Germline assignment: CDR1 SGDLS and CDR2 YYNGEE. The CDR3 sequence is 16 residues long. V trimming: 0 bases; J trimming: 7 bases; junction bases outside the gene matches: 8. The CDR3: CASSVVAGGLGNEQFF. In DNA form, the CDR3 reads TGTGCCAGCAGCGTAGTGGCGGGAGGGCTTGGGAATGAGCAGTTCTTC.

V is TRBV15 and J is TRBJ2-1; perhaps TRBD1 as D (6 bases). Trimming removed 0 bases at V and 9 bases at J, with 15 bases between. The CDR3 length is 15 residues. CDR1 LNHNV and CDR2 YYDKDF come from the germline V gene (reference sequence). This CDR3 is CATSREGGGWIEQFF. The DNA of the CDR3 is TGTGCCACCAGCAGAGAGGGTGGGGGCTGGATTGAGCAGTTCTTC.

The V gene is TRBV4-1, the J gene TRBJ1-1, with 9 bases lining up with TRBD1. This CDR3 contains 18 residues. J was trimmed by 5 bases and V by 4 bases; bases with no gene match: 17. Germline V CDR1 and CDR2: MGHRA, YSYEKL. As DNA, the CDR3 is TGCGCCAGCAGCCCCACCGGGGACAGGGCTGACGAGGGAACTGAAGCTTTCTTT. It is translated as CASSPTGDRADEGTEAFF.

This clone was counted once. The V and J genes are TRBV5-1 and TRBJ2-2; perhaps TRBD1 as D (6 bases). V was pared by 2 bases and J by 6 bases, with 11 bases between. This CDR3 contains 14 residues. The germline V gene encodes CDR1 SGHRS and CDR2 YFSETQ. The CDR3 DNA is TGCGCCAGCAGCTTCCAGGGGATTTCCGGGGAGCTGTTTTTT. Its protein product is CASSFQGISGELFF.

The gene calls are TRBV10-3 and TRBJ1-2, with 8 bases that match TRBD1. Germline V gene lookup returns CDR1 ENHRY and CDR2 SYGVKD. J lost 5 bases, V lost 4 bases, and 9 bases had no gene match. This CDR3 comprises 15 residues. This CDR3 reads CAISATETGEYGYTF. DNA for the CDR3: TGTGCCATCAGTGCCACTGAGACAGGGGAATATGGCTACACCTTC.

V gene TRBV29-1 combines with J gene TRBJ1-2; 7 nucleotides line up with TRBD1. Germline-derived CDR1 and CDR2 are SQVTM and ANQGSEA. Trimming removed 1 base from V and 3 bases from J; junction bases left unmatched: 2. The CDR3 covers 13 residues. CDR3 sequence: CSVEAGGDYGYTF. CDR3 nucleotide sequence: TGCAGCGTTGAAGCAGGGGGTGACTATGGCTACACCTTC.

This chain joins TRBV11-3 and TRBJ1-5; a possible D gene is TRBD1 (6 bases). Germline V gene lookup returns CDR1 SGHNT and CDR2 YENEEA. CDR3 length: 16 residues. V lost 5 bases to trimming and J lost 0 bases, with 14 bases between them. CDR3 nucleotides: TGTGCCAGCAGCGATACATACAGGGATAGCAATCAGCCCCAGCATTTT. Translated, it gives CASSDTYRDSNQPQHF.

The V gene is TRBV7-9, the J gene TRBJ1-1; D is perhaps TRBD1 (5 bases). Germline lookup yields CDR1 SEHNR and CDR2 FQNEAQ (reference sequence). The CDR3 totals 16 residues. V was trimmed by 1 base and J by 8 bases, leaving 20 bases between them. The CDR3 DNA reads TGTGCCAGCAGCTTAGTGGCAGGGTCGGTTGCGAACGAAGCTTTCTTT. It yields the protein CASSLVAGSVANEAFF. The entire variable domain, with the rest obtained from reference TRBV7-9 and TRBJ1-1, is as follows: DTGVSQNPRHKITKRGQNVTFRCDPISEHNRLYWYRQTLGQGPEFLTYFQNEAQLEKSRLLSDRFSAERPKGSFSTLEIQRTEQGDSAMYLCASSLVAGSVANEAFFGQGTRLTVV.

This clone was seen once. The rearrangement joins TRBV7-2 to TRBJ1-5, with D tentatively TRBD1 (5 bases). The ends were cut back, 5 bases at V and 4 bases at J, with 9 bases in the middle. CDR1 is SGHTA, CDR2 FQGNSA, per germline. This CDR3 region has 13 residues. The CDR3 spells CASSTRQNQPQHF. As DNA, the CDR3 is TGTGCCAGCAGCACCAGACAGAATCAGCCCCAGCATTTT.

The CDR3 region is CATRQGYNQPQHF. DNA of the CDR3: TGTGCCACCAGACAGGGGTACAATCAGCCCCAGCATTTT. The V call is TRBV15, the J call TRBJ1-5; 7 nucleotides match TRBD1. V lost 6 bases and J lost 3; bases outside the gene matches: 2. CDR3 length equals 13 residues. The germline CDR1 and CDR2 sequences are LNHNV and YYDKDF (reference sequence).

CDR3 residues: CARRRDRVFFTGELFF. DNA for the CDR3: TGCGCCAGAAGACGGGACAGGGTTTTTTTCACCGGGGAGCTGTTTTTT. The chain uses TRBV5-1 and TRBJ2-2; 9 positions agree with TRBD1. CDR1 is SGHRS, CDR2 YFSETQ, per germline. The J segment lost 4 bases and the V segment lost 8 bases, leaving 12 bases of the junction unmatched. The CDR3 is 16 residues long. The full variable domain, in which reference TRBV5-1 and TRBJ2-2 provide the parts outside the CDR3, is KAGVTQTPRYLIKTRGQQVTLSCSPISGHRSVSWYQQTPGQGLQFLFEYFSETQRNKGNFPGRFSGRQFSNSRSEMNVSTLELGDSALYLCARRRDRVFFTGELFFGEGSRLTVL.

CDR3: CASSIGAKRAKNIQYF. The CDR3 nucleotides read TGTGCCAGTAGTATTGGGGCTAAACGGGCCAAAAACATTCAGTACTTC. This chain links TRBV19 with TRBJ2-4; TRBD1 might be the D (5 bases). The CDR3 sequence is 16 residues long. The V end lost 3 bases, the J end lost 1 base, and 13 bases lay between the germline ends. Germline-derived CDR1 and CDR2 are LNHDA and SQIVND (reference sequence).

This CDR3 is CASSLEWQGAYEQYF. Here the CDR3 DNA reads TGTGCCAGCAGCTTAGAGTGGCAGGGGGCCTACGAGCAGTACTTC. This chain connects TRBV11-2 to TRBJ2-7; 7 bases fit TRBD1. CDR1 SGHAT and CDR2 FQNNGV come from the germline V gene. The CDR3 has 15 amino acids. Trimming cost V 0 bases and J 2 bases; bases outside gene matches: 4.

The chain recombines TRBV7-2 with TRBJ2-6; tentatively, D is TRBD2 (5 bases). V was clipped by 2 bases and J by 2 bases, with 16 bases between them. The germline CDR1 and CDR2 sequences are SGHTA and FQGNSA. The CDR3 consists of 18 residues. This chain's CDR3 is CASSLTGVISTGANVLTF. The CDR3 DNA reads TGTGCCAGCAGCTTAACCGGGGTCATTTCCACTGGGGCCAACGTCCTGACTTTC.

The chain recombines TRBV27 with TRBJ1-6; TRBD1 might be the D (6 bases). V lost 5 bases to trimming and J lost 9 bases, with 20 bases between them. The V gene's germline CDR1 is MNHEY and CDR2 SMNVEV (reference sequence). The CDR3 is 16 amino acids. This CDR3 is CASSKQGFAVVSPLHF. DNA of the CDR3: TGTGCCAGCAGTAAACAGGGCTTCGCGGTCGTTTCACCCCTCCACTTT.

The rearrangement joins TRBV7-8 to TRBJ1-1; unclear D gene. The CDR3 has 13 residues. V was clipped by 1 base and J by 10 bases, with 13 bases between them. CDR1 SGHVS and CDR2 FQNEAQ come from the germline V gene. The CDR3 is CASSLDLRGRAFF. The CDR3 DNA reads TGTGCCAGCAGCTTAGACCTACGGGGTCGAGCTTTCTTT. The whole variable domain, remainder taken from reference TRBV7-8 and TRBJ1-1, is GAGVSQSPRYKVAKRGQDVALRCDPISGHVSLFWYQQALGQGPEFLTYFQNEAQLDKSGLPSDRFFAERPEGSVSTLKIQRTQQEDSAVYLCASSLDLRGRAFFGQGTRLTVV.

V and J are TRBV5-1 and TRBJ1-2; TRBD1 might be the D (5 bases). V shed 4 bases and J shed 4 bases, with 8 bases lying between them. This CDR3 region has 12 residues. The germline V gene has CDR1 SGHRS and CDR2 YFSETQ. The CDR3 sequence: CASSLDSYGYTF. For the CDR3, the DNA is TGCGCCAGCAGCCTCGACAGCTATGGCTACACCTTC.

The gene calls are TRBV27 and TRBJ2-3; TRBD2 aligns across 13 bases. The CDR3 loop spans 18 amino acids. V trimming: 6 bases; J trimming: 4 bases; junction bases outside the gene matches: 13. Germline CDR1 reads MNHEY; CDR2 reads SMNVEV (reference sequence). The DNA for the CDR3 is TGTGCCAGCAGAAAGGGACTAGCGGGGATAGGGTACGCAGATACGCAGTATTTT. Encoded protein: CASRKGLAGIGYADTQYF.

The chain recombines TRBV11-3 with TRBJ2-2; TRBD2 aligns across 7 bases. With 1 base clipped from V and 4 bases from J, the junction kept 9 bases outside the gene matches. The germline V gene encodes CDR1 SGHNT and CDR2 YENEEA. The CDR3 spans 17 residues. The CDR3 protein is CASSLGPAGASTGELFF. In nucleotides, the CDR3 is TGTGCCAGCAGCTTAGGCCCCGCGGGAGCAAGCACCGGGGAGCTGTTTTTT.

V is TRBV4-3 and J is TRBJ2-6; no clear D. V lost 1 base to trimming and J lost 3 bases, with 10 bases between them. This CDR3 has 16 amino acids. Germline loops: CDR1 LGHNA, CDR2 YSLEER. The CDR3 protein is CASSQGPGSGANVLTF. The CDR3 DNA follows: TGCGCCAGCAGCCAAGGTCCGGGTAGTGGGGCCAACGTCCTGACTTTC.

The genes are TRBV27 and TRBJ2-2; 7 nucleotides agree with TRBD1. CDR1 and CDR2 (germline): MNHEY, SMNVEV (reference sequence). This CDR3 contains 15 residues. V trimming: 8 bases; J trimming: 2 bases; junction bases outside the gene matches: 8. The CDR3 region has the DNA TGTGCCAGCGGCTCGACAGGGCTAAACACCGGGGAGCTGTTTTTT. Protein: CASGSTGLNTGELFF.

V gene TRBV4-1 combines with J gene TRBJ2-1, with 7 bases identical to TRBD1. The CDR3 is made up of 12 amino acids. With 1 base clipped from V and 10 bases from J, the junction kept 1 base outside the gene matches. Germline CDR1 and CDR2: MGHRA and YSYEKL. CDR3 sequence: CASSQARGEQFF. In nucleotides, the CDR3 is TGCGCCAGCAGCCAAGCCAGGGGGGAGCAGTTCTTC.

The chain combines TRBV6-6 with TRBJ2-3; D may be TRBD2 (6 bases). The V gene lost 2 bases and the J gene lost 1 base, with 10 bases spanning the gap. The CDR3 consists of 15 residues. Germline V lookup: CDR1 MNHNY, CDR2 SVGAGI (reference sequence). CDR3 DNA sequence: TGTGCCAGCAGTTACATGGGACTTCGCACAGATACGCAGTATTTT. It specifies CASSYMGLRTDTQYF.

This clone was observed a single time. The rearrangement joins TRBV7-2 to TRBJ1-2; D gene uncertain. V lost 7 bases to trimming and J lost 2 bases, with 8 bases between them. The germline gives CDR1 SGHTA, CDR2 FQGNSA. The CDR3 is made up of 12 amino acids. Written as DNA, the CDR3 is TGTGCCAGCACCCAGTACAACTATGGCTACACCTTC. Its translation: CASTQYNYGYTF.

The gene calls are TRBV5-1 and TRBJ2-5; no reliable D call. The V end was cut by 0 bases, the J end by 1 base, with 7 bases between. Per germline, CDR1 SGHRS and CDR2 YFSETQ. The CDR3 totals 14 residues. Here the CDR3 reads CASSLVRLQETQYF. CDR3 nucleotide sequence: TGCGCCAGCAGCTTGGTCAGGCTCCAAGAGACCCAGTACTTC.

This chain uses TRBV7-9 with TRBJ2-7, with TRBD2 identical over 9 bases. With 5 bases clipped from V and 2 bases from J, the junction kept 10 bases outside the gene matches. There are 16 residues in the CDR3. CDR1 is SEHNR, CDR2 FQNEAQ, per germline (reference sequence). CDR3 sequence reads: CASSPMLAGLTYEQYF. Here the CDR3 DNA reads TGTGCCAGCAGCCCCATGCTAGCGGGGCTAACCTACGAGCAGTACTTC.

V is TRBV25-1 and J is TRBJ1-2; D uncertain. The V end lost 5 bases, the J end lost 7 bases, and 8 bases lay between the germline ends. Germline assignment: CDR1 MGHDK and CDR2 SYGVNS. The CDR3 is 11 amino acids. The CDR3 region is CASSIEGGYTF. DNA of the CDR3: TGTGCCAGCAGTATAGAGGGTGGCTACACCTTC.

The V gene is TRBV11-2, the J gene TRBJ2-7; D may be TRBD1 (5 bases). Germline V gene sequence: CDR1 SGHAT, CDR2 FQNNGV. V was shortened by 1 base and J by 4 bases, with 11 bases between the two germline ends. The CDR3 contains 14 residues. CDR3 protein: CASSLGRGFYEQYV. CDR3 in DNA: TGTGCCAGCAGCTTAGGAAGGGGTTTTTACGAGCAGTACGTC.